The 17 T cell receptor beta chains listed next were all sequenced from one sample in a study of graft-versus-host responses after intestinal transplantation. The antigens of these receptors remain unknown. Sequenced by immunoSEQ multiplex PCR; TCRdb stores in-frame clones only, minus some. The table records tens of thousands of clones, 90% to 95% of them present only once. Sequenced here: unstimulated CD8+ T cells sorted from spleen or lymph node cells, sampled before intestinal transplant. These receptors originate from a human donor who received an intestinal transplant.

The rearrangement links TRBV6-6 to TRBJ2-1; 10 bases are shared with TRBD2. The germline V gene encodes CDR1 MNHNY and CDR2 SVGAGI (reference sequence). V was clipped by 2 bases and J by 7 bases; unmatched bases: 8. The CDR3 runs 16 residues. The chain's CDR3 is CASSYPLAGEENEQFF. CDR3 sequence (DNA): TGTGCCAGCAGTTACCCTCTAGCGGGAGAGGAGAATGAGCAGTTCTTC.

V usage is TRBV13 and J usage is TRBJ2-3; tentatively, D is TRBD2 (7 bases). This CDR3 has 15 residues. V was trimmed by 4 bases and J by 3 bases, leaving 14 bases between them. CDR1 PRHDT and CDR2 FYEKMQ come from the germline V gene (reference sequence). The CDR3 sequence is CASSSSGGGTDTQYF. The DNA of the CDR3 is TGTGCCAGCAGCTCCTCGGGGGGCGGGACAGATACGCAGTATTTT.

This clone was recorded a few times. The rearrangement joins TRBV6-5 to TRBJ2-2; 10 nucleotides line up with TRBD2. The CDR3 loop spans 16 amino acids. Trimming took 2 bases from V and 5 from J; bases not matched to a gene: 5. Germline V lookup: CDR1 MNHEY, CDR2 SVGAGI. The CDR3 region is CASSYAGLAMTGELFF. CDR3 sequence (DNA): TGTGCCAGCAGTTACGCGGGACTAGCGATGACCGGGGAGCTGTTTTTT.

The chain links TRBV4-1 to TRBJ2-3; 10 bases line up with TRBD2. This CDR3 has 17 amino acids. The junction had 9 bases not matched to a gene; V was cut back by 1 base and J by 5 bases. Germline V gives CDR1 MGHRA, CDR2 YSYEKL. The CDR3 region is CASSQGPAGGRGDTQYF. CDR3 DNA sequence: TGCGCCAGCAGCCAAGGGCCAGCGGGGGGGCGGGGAGATACGCAGTATTTT.

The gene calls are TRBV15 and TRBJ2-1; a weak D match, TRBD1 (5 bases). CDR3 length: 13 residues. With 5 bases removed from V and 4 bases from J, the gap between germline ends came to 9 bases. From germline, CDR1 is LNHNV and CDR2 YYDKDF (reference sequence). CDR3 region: CATSGTGYNEQFF. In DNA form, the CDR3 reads TGTGCCACCAGCGGAACAGGTTACAATGAGCAGTTCTTC. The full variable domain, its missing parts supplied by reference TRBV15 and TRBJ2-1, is DAMVIQNPRYQVTQFGKPVTLSCSQTLNHNVMYWYQQKSSQAPKLLFHYYDKDFNNEADTPDNFQSRRPNTSFCFLDIRSPGLGDTAMYLCATSGTGYNEQFFGPGTRLTVL.

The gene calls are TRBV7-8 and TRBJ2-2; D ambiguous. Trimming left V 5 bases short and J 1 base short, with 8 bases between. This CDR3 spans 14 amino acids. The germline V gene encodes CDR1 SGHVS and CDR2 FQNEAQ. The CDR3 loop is CASSVRMNTGELFF. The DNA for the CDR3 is TGTGCCAGCAGCGTCCGTATGAACACCGGGGAGCTGTTTTTT.

The CDR3 loop is CASSFVLAGAYEQYF. The CDR3 region has the DNA TGTGCCAGCAGCTTTGTACTAGCGGGGGCCTACGAGCAGTACTTC. The J gene is TRBJ2-7, the V gene TRBV7-9, with TRBD2 matching over 11 bases. Germline V gene data show CDR1 as SEHNR and CDR2 as FQNEAQ (reference sequence). This CDR3 comprises 15 residues. V lost 3 bases, J lost 2 bases, and 3 bases stayed unmatched.

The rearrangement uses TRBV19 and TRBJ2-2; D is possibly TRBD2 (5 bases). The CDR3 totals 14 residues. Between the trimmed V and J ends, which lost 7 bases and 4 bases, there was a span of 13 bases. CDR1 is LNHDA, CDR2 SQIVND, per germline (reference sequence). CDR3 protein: CASNPARVTGELFF. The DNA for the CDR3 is TGTGCCAGTAACCCGGCGAGGGTCACCGGGGAGCTGTTTTTT.

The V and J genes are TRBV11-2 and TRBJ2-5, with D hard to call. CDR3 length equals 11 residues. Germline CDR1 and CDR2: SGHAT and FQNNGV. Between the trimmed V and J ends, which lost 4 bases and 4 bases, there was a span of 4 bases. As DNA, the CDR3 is TGTGCCAGCAGCTCAGGAGAGACCCAGTACTTC. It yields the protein CASSSGETQYF.

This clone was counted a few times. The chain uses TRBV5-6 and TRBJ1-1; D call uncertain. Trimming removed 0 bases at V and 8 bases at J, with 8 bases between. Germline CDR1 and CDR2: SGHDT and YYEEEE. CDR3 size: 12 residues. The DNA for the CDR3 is TGTGCCAGCAGCTTGGGGCTGTCGGAAGCTTTCTTT. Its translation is CASSLGLSEAFF.

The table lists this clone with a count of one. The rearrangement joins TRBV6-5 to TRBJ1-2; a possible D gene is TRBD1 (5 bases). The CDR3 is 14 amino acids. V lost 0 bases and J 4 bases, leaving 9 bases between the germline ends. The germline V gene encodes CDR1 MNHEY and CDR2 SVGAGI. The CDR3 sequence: CASSYSGDTYGYTF. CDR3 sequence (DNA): TGTGCCAGCAGTTACTCAGGGGATACCTATGGCTACACCTTC.

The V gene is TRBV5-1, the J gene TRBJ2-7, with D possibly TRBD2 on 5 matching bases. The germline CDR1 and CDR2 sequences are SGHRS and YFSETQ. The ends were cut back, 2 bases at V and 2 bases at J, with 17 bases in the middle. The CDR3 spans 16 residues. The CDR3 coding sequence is TGCGCCAGCAGCTTAGGTCCAGAGACGAGGGCCTACGAGCAGTACTTC. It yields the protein CASSLGPETRAYEQYF.

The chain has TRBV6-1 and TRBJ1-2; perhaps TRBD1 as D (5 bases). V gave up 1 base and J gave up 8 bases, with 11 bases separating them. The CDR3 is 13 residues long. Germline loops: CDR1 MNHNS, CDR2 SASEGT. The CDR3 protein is CASSEVVQGGYTF. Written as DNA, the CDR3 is TGTGCCAGCAGTGAAGTCGTCCAGGGAGGCTACACCTTC.

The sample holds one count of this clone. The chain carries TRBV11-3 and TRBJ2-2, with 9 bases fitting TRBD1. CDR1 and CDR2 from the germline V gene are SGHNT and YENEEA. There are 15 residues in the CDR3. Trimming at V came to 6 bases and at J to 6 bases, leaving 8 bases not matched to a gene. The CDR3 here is CASSTRQGESGELFF. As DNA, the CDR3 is TGTGCCAGCAGTACCAGACAGGGGGAGTCCGGGGAGCTGTTTTTT.

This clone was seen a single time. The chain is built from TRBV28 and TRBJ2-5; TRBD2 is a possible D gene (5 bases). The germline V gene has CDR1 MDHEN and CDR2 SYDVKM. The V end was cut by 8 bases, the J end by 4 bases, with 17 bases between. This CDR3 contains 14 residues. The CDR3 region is CASSPLQGRETQYF. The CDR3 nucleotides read TGTGCCAGCTCCCCACTACAAGGGAGAGAGACCCAGTACTTC.

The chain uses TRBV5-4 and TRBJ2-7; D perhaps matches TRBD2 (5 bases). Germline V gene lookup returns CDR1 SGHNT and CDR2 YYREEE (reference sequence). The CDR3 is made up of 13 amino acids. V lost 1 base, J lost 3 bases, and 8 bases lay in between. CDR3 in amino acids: CASSLIRGYEQYF. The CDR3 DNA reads TGTGCCAGCAGCTTGATTCGGGGCTACGAGCAGTACTTC.

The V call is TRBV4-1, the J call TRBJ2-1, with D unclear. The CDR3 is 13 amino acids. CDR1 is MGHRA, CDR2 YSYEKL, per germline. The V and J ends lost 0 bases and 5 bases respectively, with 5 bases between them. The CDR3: CASSQDVDNEQFF. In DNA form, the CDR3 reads TGCGCCAGCAGCCAAGATGTCGACAATGAGCAGTTCTTC.